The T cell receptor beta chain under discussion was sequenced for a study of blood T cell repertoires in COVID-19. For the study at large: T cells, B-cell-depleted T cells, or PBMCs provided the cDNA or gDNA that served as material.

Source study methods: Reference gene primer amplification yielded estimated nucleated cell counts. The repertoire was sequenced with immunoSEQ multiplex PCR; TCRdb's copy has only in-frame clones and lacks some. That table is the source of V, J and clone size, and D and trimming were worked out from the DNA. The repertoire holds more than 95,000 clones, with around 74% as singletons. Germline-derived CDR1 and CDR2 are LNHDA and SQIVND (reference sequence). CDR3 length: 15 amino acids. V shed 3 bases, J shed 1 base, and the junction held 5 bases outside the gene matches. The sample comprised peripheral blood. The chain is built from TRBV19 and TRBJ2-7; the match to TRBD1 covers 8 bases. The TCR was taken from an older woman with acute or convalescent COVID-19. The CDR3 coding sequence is TGTGCCAGTAGTATCAGGACAGGGACGTCCTACGAGCAGTACTTC. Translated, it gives CASSIRTGTSYEQYF.